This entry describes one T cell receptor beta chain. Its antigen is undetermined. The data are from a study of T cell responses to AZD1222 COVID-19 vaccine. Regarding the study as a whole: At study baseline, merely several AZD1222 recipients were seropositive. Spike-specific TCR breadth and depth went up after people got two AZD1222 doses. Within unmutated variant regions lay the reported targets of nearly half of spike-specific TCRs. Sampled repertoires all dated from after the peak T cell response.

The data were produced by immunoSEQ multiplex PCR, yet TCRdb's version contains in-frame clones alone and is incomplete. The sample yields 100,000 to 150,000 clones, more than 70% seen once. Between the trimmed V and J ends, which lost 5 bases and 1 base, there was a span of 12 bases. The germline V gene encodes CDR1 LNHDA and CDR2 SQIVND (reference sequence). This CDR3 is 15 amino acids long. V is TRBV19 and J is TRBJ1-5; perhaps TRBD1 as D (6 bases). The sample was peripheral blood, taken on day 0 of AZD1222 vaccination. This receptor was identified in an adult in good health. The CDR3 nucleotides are TGTGCCAGTAGTCCGGACAGAGGGAGCAATCAGCCCCAGCATTTT. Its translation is CASSPDRGSNQPQHF.